This T cell receptor beta chain was sequenced in a study of cytomegalovirus exposure and HLA in healthy donors. Overall study results and limits: Some V segments (TRBV6-2 and TRBV6-3 among them) were excluded as indistinguishable.

The PCR contained 60 Vbeta and 13 Jbeta primers. Here immunoSEQ multiplex PCR was the method, and the copy in TCRdb shows in-frame clones only, minus some. The profile shows approximately 100,000 clones, about 83% of them singletons. This clone was found a few times. Antigen: not known. The CDR3 contains 16 residues. Per germline, CDR1 MNHEY and CDR2 SMNVEV (reference sequence). V lost 7 bases, J lost 4 bases, and 12 bases stayed unmatched. The receptor was isolated from a female donor in good health and CMV-seropositive. Sequenced input: PBMCs. This sequence joins TRBV27 and TRBJ2-1; 8 nucleotides align to TRBD1. The CDR3 region has the DNA TGTGCCAGCATTCCTCAAGGGACAGGAGGGTACAATGAGCAGTTCTTC. This encodes CASIPQGTGGYNEQFF.